The 16 T cell receptor beta chains below come from one sample, sequenced in a study of blood T cell repertoires in COVID-19. The repertoire was sequenced with immunoSEQ multiplex PCR; TCRdb's copy has only in-frame clones and lacks some. The top ten clones hold approximately 12% of a sample with fewer than 200,000 clones, roughly four fifths of them seen once. Sequencing was done on a sample of peripheral blood. These receptors were obtained from a woman older than 75 with COVID-19, enrolled during active disease.

Here the CDR3 DNA reads TGTGCCAGCAGCCTCCAAGGACAGGGGGCGCTTGGCTACACCTTC. This gives the protein CASSLQGQGALGYTF. V gene TRBV4-2 combines with J gene TRBJ1-2, with 11 bases that match TRBD1. Germline V gene lookup returns CDR1 LGHNA and CDR2 YNFKEQ. With V trimmed by 4 bases and J by 7 bases, 8 bases remained unmatched. This CDR3 has 15 amino acids.

J is TRBJ2-2 and V is TRBV6-5; 11 bases align to TRBD2. Per germline, CDR1 MNHEY and CDR2 SVGAGI. The CDR3 has 15 residues. Losses at the gene ends were 7 bases for V and 1 base for J; bases not matched to a gene: 2. Here the CDR3 DNA reads TGTGCCAGCACCGGGACTAGCGGGAACACCGGGGAGCTGTTTTTT. This codes for CASTGTSGNTGELFF.

This chain uses TRBV30 with TRBJ1-3, with D unresolved. The CDR3 has 11 residues. Trimming removed 4 bases at V and 4 bases at J, with 5 bases between. The germline V gene has CDR1 GTSNPN and CDR2 SVGIG (reference sequence). In nucleotides, the CDR3 is TGTGCCTGGACTGAGGGAAACACCATATATTTT. It specifies CAWTEGNTIYF. The whole variable domain, remainder taken from reference TRBV30 and TRBJ1-3, is SQTIHQWPATLVQPVGSPLSLECTVEGTSNPNLYWYRQAAGRGLQLLFYSVGIGQISSEVPQNLSASRPQDRQFILSSKKLLLSDSGFYLCAWTEGNTIYFGEGSWLTVV.

This clone was counted at least ten times. This chain connects TRBV3-1 (or the pseudogene TRBV3-2) to TRBJ2-3, with D perhaps TRBD2 (5 bases). V was shortened by 1 base and J by 2 bases, with 10 bases between the two germline ends. Germline V gene sequence: CDR1 LGHDT, CDR2 YNNKEL (reference sequence). The length of the CDR3 is 15 residues. The CDR3 is CASSQGTGYTDTQYF. CDR3 coding DNA: TGTGCCAGCAGCCAAGGGACGGGGTACACAGATACGCAGTATTTT.

The rearrangement uses TRBV10-3 and TRBJ1-4, with TRBD1 matching 9 bases. Germline V gives CDR1 ENHRY, CDR2 SYGVKD. Trimming at V came to 7 bases and at J to 7 bases, leaving 7 bases not matched to a gene. The CDR3 loop spans 14 amino acids. The chain's CDR3 is CAIKPGQGGEKLFF. Here the CDR3 DNA reads TGTGCCATCAAACCGGGACAGGGTGGTGAAAAACTGTTTTTT.

This clone appeared once. This chain uses TRBV7-3 with TRBJ2-6, with D perhaps TRBD1 (6 bases). CDR3 length: 16 residues. Germline V gene sequence: CDR1 SGHTA, CDR2 FQGTGA. V was trimmed by 5 bases and J by 0 bases, leaving 11 bases between them. The CDR3 protein is CASSVNRVSGANVLTF. CDR3 nucleotide sequence: TGTGCCAGCAGCGTAAACAGGGTCTCTGGGGCCAACGTCCTGACTTTC.

Here the CDR3 DNA reads TGTGCCAGCAGTTACCCCCAGGAGGCAGGCTACAATGAGCAGTTCTTC. Translation gives CASSYPQEAGYNEQFF. V usage is TRBV6-2 or TRBV6-3 and J usage is TRBJ2-1; a possible D gene is TRBD2 (5 bases). This CDR3 is built from 16 residues. V lost 2 bases and J lost 3, with 14 bases in between. Germline V gene sequence: CDR1 MNHEY, CDR2 SVGEGT.

CDR3 sequence (DNA): TGTGCCAGCAGGGGCCCAGGGACTGGAAACACCATATATTTT. Protein product: CASRGPGTGNTIYF. The chain joins TRBV7-2 to TRBJ1-3; D is possibly TRBD1 (5 bases). CDR1 SGHTA and CDR2 FQGNSA come from the germline V gene. The CDR3 runs to 14 residues. V lost 6 bases and J lost 2, with 11 bases in between. Together with reference TRBV7-2 and TRBJ1-3, the CDR3 gives the full variable domain: GAGVSQSPSNKVTEKGKDVELRCDPISGHTALYWYRQSLGQGLEFLIYFQGNSAPDKSGLPSDRFSAERTGGSVSTLTIQRTQQEDSAVYLCASRGPGTGNTIYFGEGSWLTVV.

The V gene is TRBV6-5, the J gene TRBJ2-2, with 9 bases that match TRBD2. The V segment lost 9 bases and the J segment 3 bases; nucleotides outside the gene matches: 5. The germline gives CDR1 MNHEY, CDR2 SVGAGI. The length of the CDR3 is 14 residues. As DNA, the CDR3 is TGTGCCAGTGCGGGGGGGAGACACACCGGGGAGCTGTTTTTT. The encoded protein is CASAGGRHTGELFF.

This rearrangement joins TRBV6-2 or TRBV6-3 to TRBJ1-2; no reliable D call. The CDR3 runs 13 residues. Trimming pared 0 bases from V and 5 bases from J, leaving 7 bases between. CDR1 MNHEY and CDR2 SVGEGT come from the germline V gene. The CDR3 DNA follows: TGTGCCAGCAGTTACTCGAGTAATTATGGCTACACCTTC. This gives the protein CASSYSSNYGYTF.

This clone was seen a handful of times. The J gene is TRBJ2-2, the V gene TRBV29-1; D may be TRBD1 (6 bases). The V end lost 4 bases, the J end lost 8 bases, and 17 bases lay between the germline ends. Per the germline V gene, CDR1 is SQVTM and CDR2 is ANQGSEA. This CDR3 comprises 14 residues. The DNA of the CDR3 is TGCAGCGTTGTTGGACAGCGATCCACGGGGGAGCTGTTTTTT. Protein: CSVVGQRSTGELFF.

This clone was picked up a small number of times. The chain recombines TRBV11-2 with TRBJ2-7; D is perhaps TRBD1 (5 bases). The ends were cut back, 1 base at V and 5 bases at J, with 9 bases in the middle. Germline lookup yields CDR1 SGHAT and CDR2 FQNNGV. The CDR3 is 13 amino acids. The DNA of the CDR3 is TGTGCCAGCAGCTTAGGCAGGGTCCACGAGCAGTACTTC. This codes for CASSLGRVHEQYF. Supplemented by reference TRBV11-2 and TRBJ2-7, the full variable domain reads EAGVAQSPRYKIIEKRQSVAFWCNPISGHATLYWYQQILGQGPKLLIQFQNNGVVDDSQLPKDRFSAERLKGVDSTLKIQPAKLEDSAVYLCASSLGRVHEQYFGPGTRLTVT.

This clone was picked up one time. This sequence joins TRBV19 and TRBJ2-5; TRBD1 aligns across 9 bases. V dropped 5 bases and J dropped 12; count of bases not matched to a gene: 4. This CDR3 has 11 residues. Germline lookup yields CDR1 LNHDA and CDR2 SQIVND (reference sequence). This CDR3 reads CASSDRDREYF. The CDR3 DNA reads as TGTGCCAGTAGTGACCGGGACAGGGAGTACTTC.

This chain connects TRBV13 to TRBJ2-7; no firm D call. The germline gives CDR1 PRHDT, CDR2 FYEKMQ (reference sequence). V lost 4 bases to trimming and J lost 3 bases, with 10 bases between them. This CDR3 is 13 amino acids long. CDR3 nucleotides: TGTGCCAGCAGCTCCCCAGGTGGCTACGAGCAGTACTTC. Amino acid sequence: CASSSPGGYEQYF.

The V call is TRBV7-6, the J call TRBJ2-2; 13 bases agree with TRBD2. J gave up 8 bases and V 5 bases, and 8 bases lay outside the gene matches. Germline-derived CDR1 and CDR2 are SGHVS and FNYEAQ. This CDR3 spans 16 amino acids. The CDR3 reads CASSLRTSGSGGELFF. The CDR3 bases are TGTGCCAGCAGCCTCCGGACTAGCGGGAGTGGAGGGGAGCTGTTTTTT.

The chain has TRBV5-1 and TRBJ2-5, with TRBD1 matching over 10 bases. V gave up 4 bases and J gave up 2 bases; unmatched junction bases: 2. The CDR3 is 14 amino acids. Germline V lookup: CDR1 SGHRS, CDR2 YFSETQ. The CDR3 loop is CASSTDRGQETQYF. CDR3 bases: TGCGCCAGCAGCACGGACAGGGGGCAAGAGACCCAGTACTTC.